The 25 T cell receptor beta chains listed next were all sequenced from one sample in a study of T cells in localized non-small cell lung cancer. Clones were read by immunoSEQ multiplex PCR, and TCRdb kept only the in-frame ones, dropping some. Seen here are about 21,000 clones, over 65% observed once, and the top ten hold about 15%. This material consisted of PBMCs, taken before any cancer treatment. The receptors were gathered from a woman aged 35 to 70 with stage II squamous cell lung carcinoma.

This clone was counted only a few times. The V and J genes are TRBV7-2 and TRBJ1-5; D may be TRBD1 (5 bases). The CDR3 sequence is 16 residues long. Per the germline V gene, CDR1 is SGHTA and CDR2 is FQGNSA. The V gene lost 2 bases and the J gene lost 2 bases, with 13 bases spanning the gap. CDR3 protein: CASSLRTSGGNQPQHF. Written as DNA, the CDR3 is TGTGCCAGCAGCTTACGTACCTCGGGGGGCAATCAGCCCCAGCATTTT. Together with reference TRBV7-2 and TRBJ1-5, the CDR3 gives the full variable domain: GAGVSQSPSNKVTEKGKDVELRCDPISGHTALYWYRQSLGQGLEFLIYFQGNSAPDKSGLPSDRFSAERTGGSVSTLTIQRTQQEDSAVYLCASSLRTSGGNQPQHFGDGTRLSIL.

The V call is TRBV6-5, the J call TRBJ2-7; maybe TRBD2 (5 bases). Germline CDR1 MNHEY, CDR2 SVGAGI. Trimming cost V 2 bases and J 0 bases, with 11 bases left between them. The CDR3 sequence is 15 residues long. The CDR3 reads CASSYDRRASYEQYF. DNA for the CDR3: TGTGCCAGCAGTTACGATAGGCGGGCCTCCTACGAGCAGTACTTC.

The chain combines TRBV14 with TRBJ2-2; a possible D gene is TRBD2 (5 bases). The length of the CDR3 is 15 residues. The germline V gene encodes CDR1 SGHDN and CDR2 FVKESK. The V gene lost 3 bases and the J gene lost 4 bases, with 12 bases spanning the gap. The CDR3 loop is CASSQSGRGTGELFF. As DNA, the CDR3 is TGTGCCAGCAGCCAGAGCGGCCGGGGCACCGGGGAGCTGTTTTTT.

This clone was seen only once. V and J are TRBV19 and TRBJ2-1, with D hard to call. Germline V gives CDR1 LNHDA, CDR2 SQIVND (reference sequence). V was shortened by 4 bases and J by 2 bases, with 12 bases between the two germline ends. This CDR3 is built from 15 residues. The CDR3 DNA reads TGTGCCAGTAGTACCGCCCAAATGCCCTACAATGAGCAGTTCTTC. Protein sequence: CASSTAQMPYNEQFF.

The table lists this clone with a count of one. J is TRBJ1-4 and V is TRBV15, with TRBD1 identical over 9 bases. CDR1 and CDR2 from the germline V gene are LNHNV and YYDKDF (reference sequence). This CDR3 contains 15 residues. J gave up 3 bases and V 5 bases, and 4 bases lay outside the gene matches. The CDR3 DNA sequence: TGTGCCACCAGCGGCCGGACAGGGGCTAATGAAAAACTGTTTTTT. It translates to CATSGRTGANEKLFF.

The gene calls are TRBV5-5 and TRBJ2-7; possibly TRBD2 for D (5 bases). The CDR3 contains 13 residues. Germline CDR1 is SGHKS and CDR2 is YYEKEE (reference sequence). V was trimmed by 3 bases and J by 6 bases, leaving 13 bases between them. The CDR3 DNA follows: TGTGCCAGCAGCTCCCCGTGGAGCGGCGAGCAGTACTTC. It codes for CASSSPWSGEQYF.

The chain has TRBV2 and TRBJ1-1; 9 bases line up with TRBD1. This CDR3 has 13 residues. Trimming at V came to 6 bases and at J to 4 bases, leaving 3 bases not matched to a gene. The germline gives CDR1 SNHLY, CDR2 FYNNEI. The CDR3 region has the DNA TGTGCCAGCAGGGCGGACAGGGGCACTGAAGCTTTCTTT. Its protein product is CASRADRGTEAFF.

The chain is built from TRBV7-2 and TRBJ1-2; a weak D match, TRBD1 (6 bases). CDR1 and CDR2 (germline): SGHTA, FQGNSA. This CDR3 comprises 13 residues. Trimming stripped 5 bases from V and 4 bases from J, with 11 bases between. CDR3 sequence reads: CASSPDSTYGYTF. Written as DNA, the CDR3 is TGTGCCAGCAGCCCGGACAGTACCTATGGCTACACCTTC.

In this sample, this clone turned up a few times. The rearrangement uses TRBV11-2 and TRBJ2-3; D may correspond to TRBD1 or TRBD2 (5 bases each). The CDR3 contains 13 residues. Germline CDR1 and CDR2: SGHAT and FQNNGV. Trimming took off 5 bases at V and 6 bases at J, with 12 bases between the two ends. CDR3 nucleotide sequence: TGTGCCAGCAGCACCGGGGCGGAGGATACGCAGTATTTT. Its protein is CASSTGAEDTQYF. The entire variable domain, with the rest obtained from reference TRBV11-2 and TRBJ2-3, is as follows: EAGVAQSPRYKIIEKRQSVAFWCNPISGHATLYWYQQILGQGPKLLIQFQNNGVVDDSQLPKDRFSAERLKGVDSTLKIQPAKLEDSAVYLCASSTGAEDTQYFGPGTRLTVL.

By share of the sample, this clone is medium-sized. This chain uses TRBV7-2 with TRBJ2-1; D ambiguous. CDR1 is SGHTA, CDR2 FQGNSA, per germline. The CDR3 is 13 residues long. V gave up 7 bases and J gave up 1 base, with 8 bases separating them. CDR3 sequence (DNA): TGTGCCAGCACAGAGAGTTCCTACAATGAGCAGTTCTTC. Amino acid sequence: CASTESSYNEQFF.

The V and J genes are TRBV6-5 and TRBJ1-3, with 8 bases fitting TRBD1. J gave up 3 bases and V 2 bases, and 6 bases lay outside the gene matches. There are 16 residues in the CDR3. The V gene's germline CDR1 is MNHEY and CDR2 SVGAGI. The CDR3 DNA reads TGTGCCAGCAGTTACGGCCAGGGGGCTATTGGAAACACCATATATTTT. Its protein is CASSYGQGAIGNTIYF.

V and J are TRBV5-1 and TRBJ1-1; 10 nucleotides agree with TRBD1. Germline V CDR1 and CDR2: SGHRS, YFSETQ. CDR3 length: 14 amino acids. Trimming cost V 4 bases and J 1 base; bases outside gene matches: 1. The DNA for the CDR3 is TGCGCCAGCAGCAGGACAGGGGGGAACACTGAAGCTTTCTTT. Translating gives CASSRTGGNTEAFF.

The V call is TRBV28, the J call TRBJ2-7; TRBD1 aligns across 7 bases. The CDR3 sequence is 13 residues long. Germline V gives CDR1 MDHEN, CDR2 SYDVKM. Losses at the gene ends were 2 bases for V and 6 bases for J; bases not matched to a gene: 4. As DNA, the CDR3 is TGTGCCAGCAGTTTACCCTACAGGGGCGAGCAGTACTTC. As protein: CASSLPYRGEQYF.

This clone was counted a single time. The genes are TRBV5-1 and TRBJ1-2; the match to TRBD1 covers 7 bases. Per the germline V gene, CDR1 is SGHRS and CDR2 is YFSETQ. The CDR3 is 16 amino acids. Losses at the gene ends were 4 bases for V and 6 bases for J; bases not matched to a gene: 15. For the CDR3, the DNA is TGCGCCAGCAGCCGTCGGGGGGGACAGCCCGCGGATGGCTACACCTTC. Protein product: CASSRRGGQPADGYTF.

J is TRBJ2-5 and V is TRBV7-9; D ambiguous. V was cut by 1 base and J by 1 base, with 4 bases left in between. CDR3 length: 13 amino acids. Germline V gene lookup returns CDR1 SEHNR and CDR2 FQNEAQ (reference sequence). The CDR3 here is CASSLGPQETQYF. The CDR3 DNA sequence: TGTGCCAGCAGCTTAGGCCCCCAAGAGACCCAGTACTTC.

V gene TRBV28 combines with J gene TRBJ2-7; D is perhaps TRBD2 (6 bases). CDR3 length: 12 amino acids. Germline V gives CDR1 MDHEN, CDR2 SYDVKM. V lost 3 bases and J lost 3, with 6 bases in between. The CDR3 DNA follows: TGTGCCAGCAGTTTGGAGGGCTACGAGCAGTACTTC. Translation gives CASSLEGYEQYF.

The rearrangement uses TRBV11-2 and TRBJ1-2; D remains ambiguous. The V end was cut by 5 bases, the J end by 7 bases, with 17 bases between. The CDR3 is made up of 14 amino acids. Germline loops: CDR1 SGHAT, CDR2 FQNNGV. For the CDR3, the DNA is TGTGCCAGCAGCCCCGGAGGGAGGGTTCCTGGCTACACCTTC. The encoded protein is CASSPGGRVPGYTF.

The genes are TRBV5-6 and TRBJ1-2; TRBD1 matches 9 bases. The CDR3 has 15 amino acids. Germline CDR1 reads SGHDT; CDR2 reads YYEEEE. The V and J ends lost 4 bases and 5 bases, in that order; junction bases with no gene match: 9. CDR3 region: CASSGDREWHYGYTF. DNA of the CDR3: TGTGCCAGCAGCGGGGACAGGGAATGGCATTATGGCTACACCTTC.

This clone appeared once. This chain links TRBV5-6 with TRBJ2-1; 7 nucleotides align to TRBD2. Germline trimming cut 2 bases from V and 8 bases from J; bases unmatched to any gene: 10. CDR1 and CDR2 (germline): SGHDT, YYEEEE. The CDR3 is 15 residues long. CDR3 sequence: CASSFWSGGRDEQFF. CDR3 in DNA: TGTGCCAGCAGCTTCTGGTCGGGAGGACGCGATGAGCAGTTCTTC.

The V and J genes are TRBV15 and TRBJ2-3; D possibly corresponds to TRBD2 (5 bases). The CDR3 runs to 12 residues. Trimming removed 6 bases at V and 10 bases at J, with 14 bases between. Germline assignment: CDR1 LNHNV and CDR2 YYDKDF (reference sequence). CDR3 nucleotides: TGTGCCACCAGTTCATGGCAGAGGGCGCAGTATTTT. Residues: CATSSWQRAQYF.

The CDR3 is CASSSDRGNTEAFF. In nucleotides, the CDR3 is TGCGCCAGCAGCTCAGACAGGGGGAACACTGAAGCTTTCTTT. The chain employs TRBV5-1 and TRBJ1-1, with TRBD1 identical over 8 bases. The CDR3 extends over 14 amino acids. From germline, CDR1 is SGHRS and CDR2 YFSETQ. V lost 3 bases to trimming and J lost 1 base; unmatched junction nucleotides: 2.

V gene TRBV7-9 combines with J gene TRBJ2-5; perhaps TRBD2 as D (5 bases). V was shortened by 5 bases and J by 5 bases, with 18 bases between the two germline ends. The CDR3 covers 15 residues. CDR1 is SEHNR and CDR2 is FQNEAQ in the germline V gene (reference sequence). This chain's CDR3 is CASSLREGRGETQYF. CDR3 coding DNA: TGTGCCAGCAGCCTACGGGAAGGCAGAGGGGAGACCCAGTACTTC.

This chain joins TRBV11-2 and TRBJ2-5; no clear D. Trimming removed 3 bases at V and 4 bases at J, with 9 bases between. Per the germline V gene, CDR1 is SGHAT and CDR2 is FQNNGV. The CDR3 extends over 13 amino acids. The CDR3 sequence is CASSLGEVETQYF. The CDR3 coding sequence is TGTGCCAGCAGCTTGGGCGAGGTAGAGACCCAGTACTTC.

The chain carries TRBV30 and TRBJ2-1; 8 nucleotides agree with TRBD2. The V segment lost 1 base and the J segment 0 bases; nucleotides outside the gene matches: 5. This CDR3 region has 16 residues. The V gene's germline CDR1 is GTSNPN and CDR2 SVGIG (reference sequence). CDR3 nucleotide sequence: TGTGCCTGGAGTGGACGGGGGGGGAGCTCCTACAATGAGCAGTTCTTC. Amino acids: CAWSGRGGSSYNEQFF.

The J gene is TRBJ2-3, the V gene TRBV5-1, with 7 bases matching TRBD2. Germline CDR1 and CDR2: SGHRS and YFSETQ. V dropped 0 bases and J dropped 1; count of bases not matched to a gene: 2. The CDR3 length is 15 residues. DNA of the CDR3: TGCGCCAGCAGCTTGGACAGCGGGGGCACAGATACGCAGTATTTT. Translation: CASSLDSGGTDTQYF.